The sequence of this T cell receptor beta chain was determined in a study of cytomegalovirus exposure and HLA in healthy donors. The CDR3 spans 12 residues. The germline CDR1 and CDR2 sequences are SGHVS and FNYEAQ. V was clipped by 5 bases and J by 4 bases, with 9 bases between them. 13 Jbeta primers and 60 Vbeta primers were used for the PCR. Generated by immunoSEQ multiplex PCR, the TCRdb table keeps only in-frame clones and is missing some. The sample includes about 160,000 clones, around 77% of them seen just once. This clone was seen a few times. Its target is unknown. Study outcomes and limitations: Several V segments, TRBV6-2 and TRBV6-3 among them, could not be told apart and were dropped. Reportedly, HLA-A and HLA-B alleles of most subjects were accurately predicted from TCR beta. Reported performance of the classifier showed diagnosis of cytomegalovirus status with high specificity and sensitivity.

The sample consisted of PBMCs. The V call is TRBV7-6, the J call TRBJ2-7; possibly TRBD1 for D (6 bases). This clonotype was sampled from a man in his fifties or sixties in good health and CMV-seropositive. DNA of the CDR3: TGTGCCAGCAGCGCACAGGGTTACGAGCAGTACTTC. It encodes CASSAQGYEQYF.